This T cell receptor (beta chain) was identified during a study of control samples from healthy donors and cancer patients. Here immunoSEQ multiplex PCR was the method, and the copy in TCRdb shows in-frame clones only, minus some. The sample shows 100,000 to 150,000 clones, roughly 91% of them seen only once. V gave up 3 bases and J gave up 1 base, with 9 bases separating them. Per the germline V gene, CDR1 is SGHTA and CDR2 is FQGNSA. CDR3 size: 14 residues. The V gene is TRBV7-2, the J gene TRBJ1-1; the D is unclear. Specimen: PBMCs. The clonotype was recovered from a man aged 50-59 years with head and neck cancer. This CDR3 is CASSFDRWNTEAFF. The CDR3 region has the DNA TGTGCCAGCAGCTTCGACCGATGGAACACTGAAGCTTTCTTT.